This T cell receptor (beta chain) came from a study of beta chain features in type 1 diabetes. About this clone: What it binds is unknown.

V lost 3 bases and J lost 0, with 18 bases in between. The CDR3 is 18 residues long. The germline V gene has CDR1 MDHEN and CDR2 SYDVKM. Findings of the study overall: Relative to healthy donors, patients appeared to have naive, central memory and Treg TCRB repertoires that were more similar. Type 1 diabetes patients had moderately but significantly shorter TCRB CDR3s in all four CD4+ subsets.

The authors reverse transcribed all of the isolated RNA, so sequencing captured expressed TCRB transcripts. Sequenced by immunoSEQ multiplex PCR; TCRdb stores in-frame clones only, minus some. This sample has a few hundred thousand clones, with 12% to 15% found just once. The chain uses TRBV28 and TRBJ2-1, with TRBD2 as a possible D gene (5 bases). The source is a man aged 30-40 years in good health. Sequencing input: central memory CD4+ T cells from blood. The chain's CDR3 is CASSFRGLASSSYNEQFF. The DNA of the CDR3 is TGTGCCAGCAGTTTCCGAGGGCTAGCTTCGAGCTCCTACAATGAGCAGTTCTTC.